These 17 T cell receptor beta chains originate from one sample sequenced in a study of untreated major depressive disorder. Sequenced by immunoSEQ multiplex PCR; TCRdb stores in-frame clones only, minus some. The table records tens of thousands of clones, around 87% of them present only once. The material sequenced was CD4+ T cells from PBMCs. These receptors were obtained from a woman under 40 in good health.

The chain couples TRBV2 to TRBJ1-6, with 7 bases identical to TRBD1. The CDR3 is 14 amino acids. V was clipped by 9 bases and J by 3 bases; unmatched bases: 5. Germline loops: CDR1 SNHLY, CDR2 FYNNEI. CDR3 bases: TGTGCCAGTTCCGGGACAGACTATAATTCACCCCTCCACTTT. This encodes CASSGTDYNSPLHF.

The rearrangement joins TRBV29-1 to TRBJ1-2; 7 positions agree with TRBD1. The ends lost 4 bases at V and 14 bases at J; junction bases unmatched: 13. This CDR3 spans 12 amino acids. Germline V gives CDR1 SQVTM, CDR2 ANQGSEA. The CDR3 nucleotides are TGCAGCGTTGCAGGCGGCGGGACCAGGGGGACCTTC. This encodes CSVAGGGTRGTF.

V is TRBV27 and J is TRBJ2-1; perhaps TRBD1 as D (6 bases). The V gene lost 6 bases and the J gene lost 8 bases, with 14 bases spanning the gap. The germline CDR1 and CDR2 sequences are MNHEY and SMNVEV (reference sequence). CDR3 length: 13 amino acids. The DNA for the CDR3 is TGTGCCAGCAGGGCCCGGACAGTACATGAGCAGTTCTTC. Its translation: CASRARTVHEQFF.

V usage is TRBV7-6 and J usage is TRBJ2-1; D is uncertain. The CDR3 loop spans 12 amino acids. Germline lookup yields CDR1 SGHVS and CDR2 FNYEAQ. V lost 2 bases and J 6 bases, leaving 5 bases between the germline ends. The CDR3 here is CASSLRANEQFF. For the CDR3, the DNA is TGTGCCAGCAGCTTACGTGCCAATGAGCAGTTCTTC.

The CDR3 is CASSLGGSEQYF. In nucleotides, the CDR3 is TGTGCCAGCAGCTTGGGGGGGAGCGAGCAGTACTTC. The chain couples TRBV7-9 to TRBJ2-7; the match to TRBD2 covers 7 bases. V lost 3 bases to trimming and J lost 6 bases; unmatched junction nucleotides: 2. CDR1 is SEHNR, CDR2 FQNEAQ, per germline (reference sequence). The CDR3 consists of 12 residues.

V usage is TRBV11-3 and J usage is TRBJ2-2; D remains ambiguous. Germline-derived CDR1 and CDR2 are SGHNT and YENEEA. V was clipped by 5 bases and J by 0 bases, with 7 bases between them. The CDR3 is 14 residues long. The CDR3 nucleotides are TGTGCCAGCAGCGGCAGGACGAACACCGGGGAGCTGTTTTTT. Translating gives CASSGRTNTGELFF.

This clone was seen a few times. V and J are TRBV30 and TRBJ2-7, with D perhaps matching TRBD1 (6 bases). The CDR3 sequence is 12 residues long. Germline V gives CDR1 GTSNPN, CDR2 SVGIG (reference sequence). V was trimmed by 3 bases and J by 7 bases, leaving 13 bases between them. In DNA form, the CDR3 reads TGTGCCTGGAGCGCAGGGGTAGGTGAGCAGTACTTC. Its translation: CAWSAGVGEQYF.

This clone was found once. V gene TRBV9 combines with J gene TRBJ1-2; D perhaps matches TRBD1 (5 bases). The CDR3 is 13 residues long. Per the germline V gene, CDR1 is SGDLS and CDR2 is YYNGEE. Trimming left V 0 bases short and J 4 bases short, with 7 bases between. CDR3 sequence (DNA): TGTGCCAGCAGCGTAGGGGGGAGCTATGGCTACACCTTC. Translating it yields CASSVGGSYGYTF.

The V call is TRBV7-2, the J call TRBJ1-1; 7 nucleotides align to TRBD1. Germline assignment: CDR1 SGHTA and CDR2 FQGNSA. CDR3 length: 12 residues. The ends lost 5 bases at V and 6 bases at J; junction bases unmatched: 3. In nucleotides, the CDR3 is TGTGCCAGCAGCCCCCAGGGGGCTGAAGCTTTCTTT. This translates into CASSPQGAEAFF. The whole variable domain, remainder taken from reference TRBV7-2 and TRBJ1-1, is GAGVSQSPSNKVTEKGKDVELRCDPISGHTALYWYRQSLGQGLEFLIYFQGNSAPDKSGLPSDRFSAERTGGSVSTLTIQRTQQEDSAVYLCASSPQGAEAFFGQGTRLTVV.

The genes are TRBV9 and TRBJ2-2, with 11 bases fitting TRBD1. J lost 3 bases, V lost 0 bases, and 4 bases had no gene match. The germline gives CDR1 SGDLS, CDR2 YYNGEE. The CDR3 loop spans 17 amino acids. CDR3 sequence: CASSVGGQGAHTGELFF. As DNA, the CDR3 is TGTGCCAGCAGCGTAGGAGGACAGGGGGCGCACACCGGGGAGCTGTTTTTT.

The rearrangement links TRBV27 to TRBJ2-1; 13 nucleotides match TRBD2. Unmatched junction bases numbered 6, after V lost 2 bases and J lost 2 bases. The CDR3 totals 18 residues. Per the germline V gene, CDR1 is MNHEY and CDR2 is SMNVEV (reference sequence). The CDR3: CASSLIRTSGGPYNEQFF. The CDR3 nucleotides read TGTGCCAGCAGTTTAATCCGGACTAGCGGGGGACCCTACAATGAGCAGTTCTTC.

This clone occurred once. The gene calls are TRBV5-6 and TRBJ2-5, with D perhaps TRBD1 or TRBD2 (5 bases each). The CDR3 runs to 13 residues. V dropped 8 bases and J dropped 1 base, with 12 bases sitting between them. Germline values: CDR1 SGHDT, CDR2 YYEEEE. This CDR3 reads CASAGSPQETQYF. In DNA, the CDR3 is TGTGCCAGTGCAGGGAGTCCCCAAGAGACCCAGTACTTC.

The CDR3 nucleotides are TGTGCCAGTAGTACGGAGCGGGGGGCGCATAGTTGGACCGGGGAGCTGTTTTTT. This translates into CASSTERGAHSWTGELFF. The V and J genes are TRBV19 and TRBJ2-2, with 9 bases matching TRBD2. Germline V gives CDR1 LNHDA, CDR2 SQIVND (reference sequence). V shed 4 bases, J shed 5 bases, and the junction held 14 bases outside the gene matches. The CDR3 runs to 18 residues.

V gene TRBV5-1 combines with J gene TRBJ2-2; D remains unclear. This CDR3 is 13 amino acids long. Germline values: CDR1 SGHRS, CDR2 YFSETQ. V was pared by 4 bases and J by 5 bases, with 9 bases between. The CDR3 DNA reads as TGCGCCAGCAGCATAGAATGGACCGGGGAGCTGTTTTTT. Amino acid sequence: CASSIEWTGELFF.

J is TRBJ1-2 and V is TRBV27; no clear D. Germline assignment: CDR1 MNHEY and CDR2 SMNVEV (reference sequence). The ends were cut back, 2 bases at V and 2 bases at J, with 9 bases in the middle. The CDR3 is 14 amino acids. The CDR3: CASSLTGLNYGYTF. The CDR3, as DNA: TGTGCCAGCAGTTTAACCGGCCTAAACTATGGCTACACCTTC.

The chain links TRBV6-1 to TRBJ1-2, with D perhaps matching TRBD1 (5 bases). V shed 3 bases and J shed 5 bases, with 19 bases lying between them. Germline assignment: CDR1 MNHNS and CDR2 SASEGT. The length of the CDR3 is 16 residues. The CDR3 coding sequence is TGTGCCAGCAGTGAGCAGCGTGGCGGTGGGGGATATGGCTACACCTTC. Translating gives CASSEQRGGGGYGYTF.

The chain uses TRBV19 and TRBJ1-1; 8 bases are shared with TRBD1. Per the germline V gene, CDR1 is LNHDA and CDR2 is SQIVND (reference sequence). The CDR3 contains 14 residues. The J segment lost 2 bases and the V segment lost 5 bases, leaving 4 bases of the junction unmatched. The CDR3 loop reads CASSLQGVNTEAFF. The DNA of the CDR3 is TGTGCCAGTAGTCTACAGGGGGTAAACACTGAAGCTTTCTTT.